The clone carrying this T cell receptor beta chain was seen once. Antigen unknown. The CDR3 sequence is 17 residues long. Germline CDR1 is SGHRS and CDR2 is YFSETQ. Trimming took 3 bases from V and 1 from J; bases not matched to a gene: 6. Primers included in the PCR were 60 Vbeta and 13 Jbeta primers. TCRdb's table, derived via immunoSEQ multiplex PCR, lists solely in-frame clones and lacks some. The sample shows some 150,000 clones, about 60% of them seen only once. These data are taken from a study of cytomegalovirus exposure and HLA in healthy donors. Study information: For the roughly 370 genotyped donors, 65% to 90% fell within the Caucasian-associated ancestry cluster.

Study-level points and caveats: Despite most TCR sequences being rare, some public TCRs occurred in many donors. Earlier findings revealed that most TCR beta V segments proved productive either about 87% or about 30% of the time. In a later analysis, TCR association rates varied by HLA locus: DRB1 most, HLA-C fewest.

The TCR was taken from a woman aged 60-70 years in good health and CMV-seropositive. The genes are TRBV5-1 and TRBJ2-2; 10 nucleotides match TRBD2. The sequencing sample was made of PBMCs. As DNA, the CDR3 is TGCGCCAGCAGCTCCCTTACTAGCGGGATGAACACCGGGGAGCTGTTTTTT. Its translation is CASSSLTSGMNTGELFF.